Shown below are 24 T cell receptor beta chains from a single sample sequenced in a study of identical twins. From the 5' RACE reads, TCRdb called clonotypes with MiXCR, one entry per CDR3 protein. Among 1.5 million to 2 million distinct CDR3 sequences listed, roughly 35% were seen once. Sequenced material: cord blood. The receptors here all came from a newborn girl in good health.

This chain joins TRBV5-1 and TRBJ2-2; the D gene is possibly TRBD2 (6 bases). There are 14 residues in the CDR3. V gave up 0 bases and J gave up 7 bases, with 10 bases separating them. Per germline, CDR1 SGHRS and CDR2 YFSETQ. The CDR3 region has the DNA TGCGCCAGCAGCTTGGATGGCGGGATCGGGGAGCTGTTTTTT. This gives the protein CASSLDGGIGELFF. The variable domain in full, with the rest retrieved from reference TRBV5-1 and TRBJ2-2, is KAGVTQTPRYLIKTRGQQVTLSCSPISGHRSVSWYQQTPGQGLQFLFEYFSETQRNKGNFPGRFSGRQFSNSRSEMNVSTLELGDSALYLCASSLDGGIGELFFGEGSRLTVL.

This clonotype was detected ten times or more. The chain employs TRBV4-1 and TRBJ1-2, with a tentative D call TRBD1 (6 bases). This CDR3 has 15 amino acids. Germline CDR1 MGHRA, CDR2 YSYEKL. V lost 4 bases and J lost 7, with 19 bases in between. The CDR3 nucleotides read TGCGCCAGCAGCCCATTTATAGTAGGACAGATTGGCTACACCTTC. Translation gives CASSPFIVGQIGYTF.

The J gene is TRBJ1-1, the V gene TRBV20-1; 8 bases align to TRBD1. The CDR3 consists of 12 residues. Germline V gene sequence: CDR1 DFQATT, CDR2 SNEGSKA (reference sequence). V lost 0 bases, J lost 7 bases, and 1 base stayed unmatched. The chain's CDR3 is CSAREGTGEAFF. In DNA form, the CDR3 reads TGCAGTGCTAGAGAGGGGACAGGTGAAGCTTTCTTT.

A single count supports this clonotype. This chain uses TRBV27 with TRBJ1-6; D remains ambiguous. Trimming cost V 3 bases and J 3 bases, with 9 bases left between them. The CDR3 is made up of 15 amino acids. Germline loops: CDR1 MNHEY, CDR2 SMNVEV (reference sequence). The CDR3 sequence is CASSFRALYNSPLHF. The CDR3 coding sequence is TGTGCCAGCAGTTTCCGGGCCCTCTATAATTCACCCCTCCACTTT.

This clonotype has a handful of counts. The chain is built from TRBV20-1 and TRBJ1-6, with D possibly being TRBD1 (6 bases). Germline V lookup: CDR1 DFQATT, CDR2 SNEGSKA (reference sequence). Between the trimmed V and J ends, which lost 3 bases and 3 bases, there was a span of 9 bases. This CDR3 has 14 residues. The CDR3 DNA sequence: TGCAGTGCTAGTGGGGGCCTCTATAATTCACCCCTCCACTTT. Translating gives CSASGGLYNSPLHF.

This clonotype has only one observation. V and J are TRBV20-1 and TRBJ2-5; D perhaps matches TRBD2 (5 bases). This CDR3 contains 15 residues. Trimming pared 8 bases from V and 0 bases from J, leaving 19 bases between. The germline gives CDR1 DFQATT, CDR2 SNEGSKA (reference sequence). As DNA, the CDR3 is TGCAGTACCTCTAGGAGGAACGAGTACCAAGAGACCCAGTACTTC. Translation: CSTSRRNEYQETQYF.

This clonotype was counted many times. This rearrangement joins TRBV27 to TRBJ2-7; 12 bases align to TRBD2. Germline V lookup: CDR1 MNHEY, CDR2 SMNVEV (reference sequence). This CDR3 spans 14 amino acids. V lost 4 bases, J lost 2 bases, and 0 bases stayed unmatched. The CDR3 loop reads CASSWTSGTYEQYF. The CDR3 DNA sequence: TGTGCCAGCAGTTGGACTAGCGGGACCTACGAGCAGTACTTC.

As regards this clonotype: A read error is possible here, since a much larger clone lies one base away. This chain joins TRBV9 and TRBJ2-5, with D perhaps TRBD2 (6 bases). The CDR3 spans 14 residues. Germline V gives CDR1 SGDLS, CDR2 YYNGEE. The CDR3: CAGSAGGISETQYF. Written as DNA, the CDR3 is TGTGCCGGCAGCGCTGGGGGGATTAGCGAGACCCAGTACTTC.

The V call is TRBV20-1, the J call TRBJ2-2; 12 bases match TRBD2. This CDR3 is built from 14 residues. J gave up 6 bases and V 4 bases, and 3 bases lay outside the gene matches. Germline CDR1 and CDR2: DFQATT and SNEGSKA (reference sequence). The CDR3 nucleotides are TGCAGTGCTACACTAGCGGGGGGTGCCGGGGAGCTGTTTTTT. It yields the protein CSATLAGGAGELFF.

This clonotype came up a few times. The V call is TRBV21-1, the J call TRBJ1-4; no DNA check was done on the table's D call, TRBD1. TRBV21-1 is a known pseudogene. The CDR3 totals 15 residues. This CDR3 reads CASSKPSRDRGKLFF. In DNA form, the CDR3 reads TGTGCCAGCAGCAAACCGTCCCGGGACAGGGGTAAACTGTTTTTT.

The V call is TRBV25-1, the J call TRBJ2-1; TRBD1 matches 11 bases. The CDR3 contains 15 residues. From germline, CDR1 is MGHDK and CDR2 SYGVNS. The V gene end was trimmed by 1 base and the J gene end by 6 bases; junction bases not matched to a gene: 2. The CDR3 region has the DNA TGTGCCAGCAGTGAATCTGGGACAGGGGGCAATGAGCAGTTCTTC. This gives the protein CASSESGTGGNEQFF.

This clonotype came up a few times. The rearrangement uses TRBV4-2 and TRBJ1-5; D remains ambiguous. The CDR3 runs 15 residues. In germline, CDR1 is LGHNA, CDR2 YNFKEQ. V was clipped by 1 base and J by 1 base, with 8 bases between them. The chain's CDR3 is CASSQGHSSNQPQHF. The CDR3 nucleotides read TGTGCCAGCAGCCAAGGGCATTCCAGCAATCAGCCCCAGCATTTT.

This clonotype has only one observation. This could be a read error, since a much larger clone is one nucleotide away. The CDR3 bases are TGTGCCAGCAGTTACTCGGACAGTGACGAGCAGTTCTTC. Translation: CASSYSDSDEQFF. This chain joins TRBV6-6 and TRBJ2-1, with D possibly being TRBD1 (6 bases). The germline V gene has CDR1 MNHNY and CDR2 SVGAGI (reference sequence). V shed 0 bases and J shed 10 bases, with 10 bases lying between them. CDR3 length: 13 amino acids.

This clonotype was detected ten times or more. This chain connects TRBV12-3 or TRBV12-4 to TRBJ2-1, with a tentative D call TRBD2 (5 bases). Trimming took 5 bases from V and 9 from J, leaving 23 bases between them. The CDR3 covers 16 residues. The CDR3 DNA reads TGTGCCAGCAGTCCTACGACTATAATCGTTAGTGGTGAGCAGTTCTTC. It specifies CASSPTTIIVSGEQFF.

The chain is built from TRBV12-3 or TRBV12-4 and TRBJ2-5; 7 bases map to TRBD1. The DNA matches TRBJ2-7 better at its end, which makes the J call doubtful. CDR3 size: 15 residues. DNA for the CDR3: TGTGCCAGCAGCCCCGACAGGGAGAGGGAGAGCGAGCAGTACTTC. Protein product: CASSPDRERESEQYF.

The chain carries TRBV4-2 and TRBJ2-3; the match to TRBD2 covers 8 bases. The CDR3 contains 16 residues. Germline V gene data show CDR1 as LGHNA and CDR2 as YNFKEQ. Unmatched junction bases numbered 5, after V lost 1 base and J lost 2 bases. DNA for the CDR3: TGTGCCAGCAGCCAAGTAGCGGGACTTCTCACAGATACGCAGTATTTT. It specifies CASSQVAGLLTDTQYF.

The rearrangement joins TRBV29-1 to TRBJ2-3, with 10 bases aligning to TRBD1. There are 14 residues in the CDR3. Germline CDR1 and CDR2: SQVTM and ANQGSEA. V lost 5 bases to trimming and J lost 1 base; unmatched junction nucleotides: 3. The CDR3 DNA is TGCAGCGTTCTGGGGACAGGGGGCACAGATACGCAGTATTTT. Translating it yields CSVLGTGGTDTQYF.

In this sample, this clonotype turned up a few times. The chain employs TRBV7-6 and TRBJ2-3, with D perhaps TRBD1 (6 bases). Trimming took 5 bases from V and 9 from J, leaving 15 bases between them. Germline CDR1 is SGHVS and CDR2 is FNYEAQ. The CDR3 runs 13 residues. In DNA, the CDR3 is TGTGCCAGCAGCCGTCTCGGACAGAAAACGCAGTATTTT. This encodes CASSRLGQKTQYF.

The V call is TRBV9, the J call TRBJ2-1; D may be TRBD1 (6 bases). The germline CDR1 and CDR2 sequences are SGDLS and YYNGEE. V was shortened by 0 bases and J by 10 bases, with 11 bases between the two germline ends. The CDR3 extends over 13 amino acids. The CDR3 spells CASSVGSRGEQFF. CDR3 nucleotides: TGTGCCAGCAGCGTAGGGTCCAGGGGCGAGCAGTTCTTC. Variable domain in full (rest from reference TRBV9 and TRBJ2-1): DSGVTQTPKHLITATGQRVTLRCSPRSGDLSVYWYQQSLDQGLQFLIQYYNGEERAKGNILERFSAQQFPDLHSELNLSSLELGDSALYFCASSVGSRGEQFFGPGTRLTVL.

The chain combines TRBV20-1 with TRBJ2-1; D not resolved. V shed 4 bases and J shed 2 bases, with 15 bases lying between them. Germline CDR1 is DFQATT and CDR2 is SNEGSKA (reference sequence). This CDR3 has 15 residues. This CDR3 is CSATGPIGPYNEQFF. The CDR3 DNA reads TGCAGTGCTACCGGTCCAATTGGCCCCTACAATGAGCAGTTCTTC.

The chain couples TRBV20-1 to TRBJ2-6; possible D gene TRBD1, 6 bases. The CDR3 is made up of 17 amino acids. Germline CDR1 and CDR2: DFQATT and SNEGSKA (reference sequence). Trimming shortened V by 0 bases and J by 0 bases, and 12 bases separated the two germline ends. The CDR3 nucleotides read TGCAGTGCTAGAGATCAGGGGCACAGCTCTGGGGCCAACGTCCTGACTTTC. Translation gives CSARDQGHSSGANVLTF.

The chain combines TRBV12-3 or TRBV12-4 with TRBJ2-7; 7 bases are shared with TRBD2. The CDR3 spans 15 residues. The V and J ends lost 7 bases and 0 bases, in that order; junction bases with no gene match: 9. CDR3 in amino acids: CASIPSGGSSYEQYF. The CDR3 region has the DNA TGTGCCAGCATCCCTTCGGGGGGTAGCTCCTACGAGCAGTACTTC.

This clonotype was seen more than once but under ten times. The CDR3 here is CASRAAAGTYNEQYF. DNA of the CDR3: TGTGCCAGCAGGGCCGCAGCGGGAACCTACAATGAGCAGTACTTC. This chain links TRBV2 with TRBJ2-7; TRBD2 aligns across 7 bases. The CDR3 runs 15 residues. J was trimmed by 7 bases and V by 6 bases; bases with no gene match: 15. CDR1 is SNHLY and CDR2 is FYNNEI in the germline V gene. The entire variable domain, with the rest obtained from reference TRBV2 and TRBJ2-7, is as follows: EPEVTQTPSHQVTQMGQEVILRCVPISNHLYFYWYRQILGQKVEFLVSFYNNEISEKSEIFDDQFSVERPDGSNFTLKIRSTKLEDSAMYFCASRAAAGTYNEQYFGPGTRLTVT.

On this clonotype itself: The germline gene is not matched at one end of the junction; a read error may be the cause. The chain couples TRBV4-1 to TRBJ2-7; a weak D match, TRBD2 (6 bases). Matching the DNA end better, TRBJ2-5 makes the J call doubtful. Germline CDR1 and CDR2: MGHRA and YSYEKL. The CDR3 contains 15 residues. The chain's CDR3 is CASGQVGTHQETQYF. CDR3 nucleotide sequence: TGCGCCAGCGGCCAAGTGGGGACTCACCAAGAGACCCAGTACTTC.